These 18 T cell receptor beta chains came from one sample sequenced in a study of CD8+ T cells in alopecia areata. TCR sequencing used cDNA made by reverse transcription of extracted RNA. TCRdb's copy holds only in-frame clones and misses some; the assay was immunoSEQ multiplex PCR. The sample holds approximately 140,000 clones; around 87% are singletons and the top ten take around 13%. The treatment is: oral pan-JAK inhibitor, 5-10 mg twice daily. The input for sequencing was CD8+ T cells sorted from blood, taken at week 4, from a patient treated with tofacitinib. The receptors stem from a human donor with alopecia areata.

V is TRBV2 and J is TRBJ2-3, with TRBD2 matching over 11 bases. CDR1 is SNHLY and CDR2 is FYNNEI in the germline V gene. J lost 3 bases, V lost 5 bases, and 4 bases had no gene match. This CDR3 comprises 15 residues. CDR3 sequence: CASSSLAGGTDTQYF. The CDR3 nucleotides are TGTGCCAGCAGTTCTCTAGCGGGAGGAACAGATACGCAGTATTTT. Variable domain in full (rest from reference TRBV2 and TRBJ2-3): EPEVTQTPSHQVTQMGQEVILRCVPISNHLYFYWYRQILGQKVEFLVSFYNNEISEKSEIFDDQFSVERPDGSNFTLKIRSTKLEDSAMYFCASSSLAGGTDTQYFGPGTRLTVL.

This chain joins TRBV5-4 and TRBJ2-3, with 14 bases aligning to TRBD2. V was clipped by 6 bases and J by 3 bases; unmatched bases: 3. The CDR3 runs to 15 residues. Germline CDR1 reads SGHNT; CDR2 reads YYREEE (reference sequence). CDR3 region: CASKGLAGATDTQYF. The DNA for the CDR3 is TGTGCCAGCAAGGGACTAGCGGGGGCAACAGATACGCAGTATTTT.

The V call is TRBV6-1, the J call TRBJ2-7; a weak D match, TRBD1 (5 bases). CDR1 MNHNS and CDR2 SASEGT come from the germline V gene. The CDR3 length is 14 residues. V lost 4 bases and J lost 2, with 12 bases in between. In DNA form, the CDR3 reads TGTGCCAGCAGTGGATACCAGGGTCCCTACGAGCAGTACTTC. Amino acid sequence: CASSGYQGPYEQYF.

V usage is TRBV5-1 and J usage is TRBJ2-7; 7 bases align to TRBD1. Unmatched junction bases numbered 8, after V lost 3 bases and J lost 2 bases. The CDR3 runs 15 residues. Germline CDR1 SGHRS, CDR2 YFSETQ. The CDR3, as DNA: TGCGCCAGCAGCTCACAGGGGCCCTTCACCTACGAGCAGTACTTC. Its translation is CASSSQGPFTYEQYF.

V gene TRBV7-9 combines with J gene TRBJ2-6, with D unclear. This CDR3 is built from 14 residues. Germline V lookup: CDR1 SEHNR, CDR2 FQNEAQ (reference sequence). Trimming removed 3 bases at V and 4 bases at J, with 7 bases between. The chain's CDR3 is CASSLSTGANVLTF. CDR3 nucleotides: TGTGCCAGCAGCTTGAGTACCGGGGCCAACGTCCTGACTTTC.

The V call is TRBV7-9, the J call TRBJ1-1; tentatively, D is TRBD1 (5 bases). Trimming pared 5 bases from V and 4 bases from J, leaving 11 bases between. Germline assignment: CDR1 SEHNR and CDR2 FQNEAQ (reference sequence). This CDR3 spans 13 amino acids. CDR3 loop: CASSPGGGTEAFF. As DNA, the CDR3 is TGTGCCAGCAGCCCCGGTGGGGGCACTGAAGCTTTCTTT.

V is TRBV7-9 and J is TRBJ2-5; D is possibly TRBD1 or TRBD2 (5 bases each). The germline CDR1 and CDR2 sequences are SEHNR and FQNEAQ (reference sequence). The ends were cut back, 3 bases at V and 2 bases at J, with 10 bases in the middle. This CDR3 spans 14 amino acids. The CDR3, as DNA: TGTGCCAGCAGCTTTGAGGGGCAACAAGAGACCCAGTACTTC. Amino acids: CASSFEGQQETQYF. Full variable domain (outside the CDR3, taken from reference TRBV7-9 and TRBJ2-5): DTGVSQNPRHKITKRGQNVTFRCDPISEHNRLYWYRQTLGQGPEFLTYFQNEAQLEKSRLLSDRFSAERPKGSFSTLEIQRTEQGDSAMYLCASSFEGQQETQYFGPGTRLLVL.

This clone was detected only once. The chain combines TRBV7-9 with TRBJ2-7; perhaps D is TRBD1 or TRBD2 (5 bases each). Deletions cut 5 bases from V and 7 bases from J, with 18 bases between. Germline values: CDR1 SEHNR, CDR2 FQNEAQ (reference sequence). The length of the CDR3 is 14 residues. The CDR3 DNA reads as TGTGCCAGCAGCGGGACGCTGACGATGGGGGAGCAGTACTTC. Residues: CASSGTLTMGEQYF. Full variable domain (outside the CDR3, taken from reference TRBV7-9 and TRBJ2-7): DTGVSQNPRHKITKRGQNVTFRCDPISEHNRLYWYRQTLGQGPEFLTYFQNEAQLEKSRLLSDRFSAERPKGSFSTLEIQRTEQGDSAMYLCASSGTLTMGEQYFGPGTRLTVT.

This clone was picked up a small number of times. The CDR3 nucleotides are TGCAGCGCAAGGGACTCTAGCTCCTACAATGAGCAGTTCTTC. Its translation: CSARDSSSYNEQFF. The V call is TRBV29-1, the J call TRBJ2-1; maybe TRBD2 (6 bases). Trimming stripped 7 bases from V and 0 bases from J, with 13 bases between. This CDR3 comprises 14 residues. Germline V lookup: CDR1 SQVTM, CDR2 ANQGSEA.

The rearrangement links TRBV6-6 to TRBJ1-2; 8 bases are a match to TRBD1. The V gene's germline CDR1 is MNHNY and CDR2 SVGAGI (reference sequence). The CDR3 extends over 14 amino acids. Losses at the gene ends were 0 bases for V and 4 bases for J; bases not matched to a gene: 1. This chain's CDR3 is CASSYSTGAYGYTF. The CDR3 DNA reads TGTGCCAGCAGTTACTCGACAGGGGCCTATGGCTACACCTTC.

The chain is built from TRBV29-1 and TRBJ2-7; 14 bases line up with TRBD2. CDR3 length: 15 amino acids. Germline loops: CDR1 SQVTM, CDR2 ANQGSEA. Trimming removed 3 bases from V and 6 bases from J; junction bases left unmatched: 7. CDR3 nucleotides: TGCAGCGTTGAGGCGGGACTAGCGGGAGTAGCCGAGCAGTACTTC. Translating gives CSVEAGLAGVAEQYF.

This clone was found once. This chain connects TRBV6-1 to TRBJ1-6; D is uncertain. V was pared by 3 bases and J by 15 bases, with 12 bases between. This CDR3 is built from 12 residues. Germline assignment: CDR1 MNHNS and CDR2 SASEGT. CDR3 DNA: TGTGCCAGCAGTGAGAGGAACCTTCTCCTCCACTTT. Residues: CASSERNLLLHF.

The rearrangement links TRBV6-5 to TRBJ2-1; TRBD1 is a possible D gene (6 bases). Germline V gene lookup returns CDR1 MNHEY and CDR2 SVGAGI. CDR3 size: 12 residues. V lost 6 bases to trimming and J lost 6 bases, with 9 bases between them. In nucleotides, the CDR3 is TGTGCCAGCAGCCAGGGGTCCAATGAGCAGTTCTTC. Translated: CASSQGSNEQFF.

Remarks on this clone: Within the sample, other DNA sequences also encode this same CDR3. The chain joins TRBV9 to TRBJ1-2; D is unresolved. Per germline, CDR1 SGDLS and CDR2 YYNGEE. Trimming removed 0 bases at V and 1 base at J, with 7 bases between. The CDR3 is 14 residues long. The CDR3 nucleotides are TGTGCCAGCAGCGTAGGGGGAGGTAACTATGGCTACACCTTC. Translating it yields CASSVGGGNYGYTF.

This CDR3 reads CASSLTYEQYF. CDR3 nucleotides: TGCGCCAGCAGCTTAACCTACGAGCAGTACTTC. This chain connects TRBV5-1 to TRBJ2-7; D is undetermined. The CDR3 length is 11 residues. The V end was cut by 2 bases, the J end by 2 bases, with 2 bases between. Germline V gene data show CDR1 as SGHRS and CDR2 as YFSETQ.

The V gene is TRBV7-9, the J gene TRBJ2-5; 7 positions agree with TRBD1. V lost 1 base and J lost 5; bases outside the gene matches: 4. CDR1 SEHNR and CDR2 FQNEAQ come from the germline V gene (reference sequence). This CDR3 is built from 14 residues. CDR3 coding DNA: TGTGCCAGCAGCTTAGAGAGGGGGCGTGAGACCCAGTACTTC. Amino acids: CASSLERGRETQYF.

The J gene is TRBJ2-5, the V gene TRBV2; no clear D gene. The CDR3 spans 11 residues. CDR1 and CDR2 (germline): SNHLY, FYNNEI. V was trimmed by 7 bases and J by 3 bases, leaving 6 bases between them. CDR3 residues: CASMGKETQYF. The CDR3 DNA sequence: TGTGCCAGCATGGGAAAAGAGACCCAGTACTTC.

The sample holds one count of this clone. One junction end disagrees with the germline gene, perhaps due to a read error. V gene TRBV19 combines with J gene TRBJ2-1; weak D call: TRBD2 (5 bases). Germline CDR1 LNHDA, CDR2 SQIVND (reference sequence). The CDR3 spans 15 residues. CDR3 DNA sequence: TGTGCCAGTAGTCTAGATGGGAGCTCCTACAATGAGCAGTTCTTC. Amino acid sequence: CASSLDGSSYNEQFF.